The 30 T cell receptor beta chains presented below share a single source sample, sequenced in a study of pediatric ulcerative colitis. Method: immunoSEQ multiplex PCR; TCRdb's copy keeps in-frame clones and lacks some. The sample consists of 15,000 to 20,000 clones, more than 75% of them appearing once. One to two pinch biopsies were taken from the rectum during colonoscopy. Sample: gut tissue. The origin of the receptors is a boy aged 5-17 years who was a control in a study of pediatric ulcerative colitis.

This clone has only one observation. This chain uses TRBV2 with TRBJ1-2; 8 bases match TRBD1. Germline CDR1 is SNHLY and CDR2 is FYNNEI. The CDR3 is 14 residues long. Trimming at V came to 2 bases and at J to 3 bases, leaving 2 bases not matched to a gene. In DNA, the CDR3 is TGTGCCAGCAGTGAACAGGGGGCGGACTATGGCTACACCTTC. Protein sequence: CASSEQGADYGYTF.

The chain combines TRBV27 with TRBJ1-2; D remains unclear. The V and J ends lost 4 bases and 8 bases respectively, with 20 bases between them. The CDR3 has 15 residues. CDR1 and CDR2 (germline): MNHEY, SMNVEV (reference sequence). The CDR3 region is CASSSPRTRSGGYTF. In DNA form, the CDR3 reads TGTGCCAGCAGTTCTCCTCGGACCCGAAGCGGAGGCTACACCTTC.

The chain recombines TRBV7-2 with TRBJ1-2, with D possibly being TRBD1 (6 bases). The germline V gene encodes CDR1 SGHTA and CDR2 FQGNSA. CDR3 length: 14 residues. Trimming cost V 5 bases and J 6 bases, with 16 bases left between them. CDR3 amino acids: CASSPDAGVHGYTF. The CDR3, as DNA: TGTGCCAGCAGCCCTGATGCAGGGGTTCATGGCTACACCTTC.

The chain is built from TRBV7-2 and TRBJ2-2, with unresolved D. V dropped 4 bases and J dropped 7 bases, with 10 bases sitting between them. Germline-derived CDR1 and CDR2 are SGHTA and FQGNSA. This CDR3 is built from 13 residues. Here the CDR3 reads CASSSRTDGELFF. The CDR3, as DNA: TGTGCCAGCAGCTCCAGGACGGACGGGGAGCTGTTTTTT.

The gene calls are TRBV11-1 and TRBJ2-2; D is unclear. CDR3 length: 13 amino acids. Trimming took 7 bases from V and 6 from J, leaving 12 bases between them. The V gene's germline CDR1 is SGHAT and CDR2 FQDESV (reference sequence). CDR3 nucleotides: TGTGCCAGCAAAACAAGTCGGGCCGGGGAGCTGTTTTTT. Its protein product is CASKTSRAGELFF.

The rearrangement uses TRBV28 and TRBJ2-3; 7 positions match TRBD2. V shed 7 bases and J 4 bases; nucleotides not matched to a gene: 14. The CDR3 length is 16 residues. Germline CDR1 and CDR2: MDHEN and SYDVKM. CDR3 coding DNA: TGTGCCAGCACCCCCAGTGGCGGGAGCAAAGCAGATACGCAGTATTTT. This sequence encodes CASTPSGGSKADTQYF.

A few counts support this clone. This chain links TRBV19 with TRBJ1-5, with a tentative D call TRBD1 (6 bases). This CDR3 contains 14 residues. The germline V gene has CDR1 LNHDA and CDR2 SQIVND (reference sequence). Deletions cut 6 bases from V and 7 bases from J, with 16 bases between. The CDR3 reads CASRAQGIRQPQHF. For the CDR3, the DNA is TGTGCCAGTAGAGCACAGGGTATCCGGCAGCCCCAGCATTTT.

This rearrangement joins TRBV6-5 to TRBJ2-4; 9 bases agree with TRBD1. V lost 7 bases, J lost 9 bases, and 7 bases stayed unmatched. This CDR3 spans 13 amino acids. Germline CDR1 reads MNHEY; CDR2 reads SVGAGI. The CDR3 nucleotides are TGTGCCAGCAACTTGGGACAGGGTGGCATTCAGTACTTC. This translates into CASNLGQGGIQYF.

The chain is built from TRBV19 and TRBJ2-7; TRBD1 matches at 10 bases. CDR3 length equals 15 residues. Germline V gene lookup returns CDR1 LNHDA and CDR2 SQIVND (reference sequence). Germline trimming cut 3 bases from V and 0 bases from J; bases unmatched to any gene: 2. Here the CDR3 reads CASSIGTGASYEQYF. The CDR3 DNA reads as TGTGCCAGTAGTATTGGGACAGGGGCCTCCTACGAGCAGTACTTC.

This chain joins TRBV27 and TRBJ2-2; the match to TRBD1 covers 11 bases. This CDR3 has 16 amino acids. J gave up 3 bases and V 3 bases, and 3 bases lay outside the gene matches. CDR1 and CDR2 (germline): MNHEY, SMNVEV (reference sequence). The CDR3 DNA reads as TGTGCCAGCAGTTTCGTGGGACAGGGGGACACCGGGGAGCTGTTTTTT. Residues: CASSFVGQGDTGELFF.

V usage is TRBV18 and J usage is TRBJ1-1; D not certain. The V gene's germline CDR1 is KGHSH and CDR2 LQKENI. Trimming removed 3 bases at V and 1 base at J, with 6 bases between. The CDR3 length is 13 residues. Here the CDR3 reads CASSPSGNTEAFF. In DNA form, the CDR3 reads TGTGCCAGCTCACCTTCAGGGAACACTGAAGCTTTCTTT.

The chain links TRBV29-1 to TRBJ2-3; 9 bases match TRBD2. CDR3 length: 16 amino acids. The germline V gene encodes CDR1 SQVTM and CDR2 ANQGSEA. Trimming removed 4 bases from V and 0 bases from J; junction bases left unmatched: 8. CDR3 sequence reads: CSVVVVAGASTDTQYF. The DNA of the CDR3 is TGCAGCGTTGTAGTGGTAGCGGGAGCTAGCACAGATACGCAGTATTTT.

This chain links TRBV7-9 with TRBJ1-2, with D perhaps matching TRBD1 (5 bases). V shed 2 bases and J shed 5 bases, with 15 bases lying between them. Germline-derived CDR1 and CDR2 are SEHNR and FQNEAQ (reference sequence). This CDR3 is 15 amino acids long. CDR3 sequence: CASSLSGEGWYGYTF. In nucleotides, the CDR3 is TGTGCCAGCAGCTTAAGCGGTGAGGGGTGGTATGGCTACACCTTC.

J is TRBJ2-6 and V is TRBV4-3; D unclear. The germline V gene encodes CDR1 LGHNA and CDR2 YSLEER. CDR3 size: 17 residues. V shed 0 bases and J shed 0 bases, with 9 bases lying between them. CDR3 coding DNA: TGCGCCAGCAGCCAAGATGCGAGTTACTCTGGGGCCAACGTCCTGACTTTC. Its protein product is CASSQDASYSGANVLTF.

The CDR3: CASSQVFPGWYYGYTF. The CDR3, as DNA: TGCGCCAGCAGCCAAGTCTTCCCAGGGTGGTACTATGGCTACACCTTC. This rearrangement joins TRBV4-1 to TRBJ1-2; the D gene is possibly TRBD1 (5 bases). Germline V lookup: CDR1 MGHRA, CDR2 YSYEKL. The CDR3 sequence is 16 residues long. Trimming took 1 base from V and 3 from J, leaving 15 bases between them.

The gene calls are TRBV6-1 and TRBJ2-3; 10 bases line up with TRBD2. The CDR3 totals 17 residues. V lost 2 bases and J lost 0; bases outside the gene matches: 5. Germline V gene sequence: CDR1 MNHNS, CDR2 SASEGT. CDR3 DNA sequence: TGTGCCAGCAGTGAATTAGCGGGAGGCGGAAGCACAGATACGCAGTATTTT. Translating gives CASSELAGGGSTDTQYF.

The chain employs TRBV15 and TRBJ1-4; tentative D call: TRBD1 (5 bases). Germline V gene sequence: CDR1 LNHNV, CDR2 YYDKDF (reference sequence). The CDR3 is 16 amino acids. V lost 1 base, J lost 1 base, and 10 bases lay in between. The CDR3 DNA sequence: TGTGCCACCAGCAGAGGTGTCAGGGAAACTAATGAAAAACTGTTTTTT. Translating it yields CATSRGVRETNEKLFF.

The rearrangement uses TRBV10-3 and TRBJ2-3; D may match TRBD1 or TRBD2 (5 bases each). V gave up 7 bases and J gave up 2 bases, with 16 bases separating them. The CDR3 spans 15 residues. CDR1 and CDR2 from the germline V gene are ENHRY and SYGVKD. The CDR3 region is CAIMSGQSHTDTQYF. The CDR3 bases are TGTGCCATCATGTCGGGGCAGTCGCACACAGATACGCAGTATTTT.

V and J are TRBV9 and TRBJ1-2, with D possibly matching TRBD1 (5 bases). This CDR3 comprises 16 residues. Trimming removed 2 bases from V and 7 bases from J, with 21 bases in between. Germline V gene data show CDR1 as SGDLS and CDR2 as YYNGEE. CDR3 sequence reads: CASSVQVGAGYAGYTF. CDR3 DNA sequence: TGTGCCAGCAGCGTCCAAGTCGGGGCAGGGTATGCTGGCTACACCTTC.

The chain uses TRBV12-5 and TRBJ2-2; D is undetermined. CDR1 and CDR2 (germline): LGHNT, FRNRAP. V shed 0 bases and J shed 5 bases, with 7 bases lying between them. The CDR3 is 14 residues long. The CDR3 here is CASGLVWQTGELFF. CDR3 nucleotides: TGTGCTAGTGGTTTGGTTTGGCAAACCGGGGAGCTGTTTTTT.

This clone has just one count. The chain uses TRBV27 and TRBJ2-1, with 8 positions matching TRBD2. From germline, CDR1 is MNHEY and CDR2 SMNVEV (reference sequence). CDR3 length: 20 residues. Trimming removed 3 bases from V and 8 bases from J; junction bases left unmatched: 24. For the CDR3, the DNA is TGTGCCAGCAGTTTGCGGTTCCGGCGGGAGGCTTGGGGGACACTGGATGAGCAGTTCTTC. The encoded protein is CASSLRFRREAWGTLDEQFF.

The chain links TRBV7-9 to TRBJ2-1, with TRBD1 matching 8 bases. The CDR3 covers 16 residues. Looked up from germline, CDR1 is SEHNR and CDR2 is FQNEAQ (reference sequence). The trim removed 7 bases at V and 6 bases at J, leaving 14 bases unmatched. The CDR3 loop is CASTARGQIPGNEQFF. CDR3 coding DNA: TGTGCCAGCACCGCCAGGGGGCAAATTCCAGGCAATGAGCAGTTCTTC.

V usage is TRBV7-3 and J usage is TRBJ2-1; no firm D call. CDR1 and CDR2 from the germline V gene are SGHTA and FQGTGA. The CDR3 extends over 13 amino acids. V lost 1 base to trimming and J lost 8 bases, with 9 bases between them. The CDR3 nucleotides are TGTGCCAGCAGCTTAAGTGGTAGTGATGAGCAGTTCTTC. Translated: CASSLSGSDEQFF.

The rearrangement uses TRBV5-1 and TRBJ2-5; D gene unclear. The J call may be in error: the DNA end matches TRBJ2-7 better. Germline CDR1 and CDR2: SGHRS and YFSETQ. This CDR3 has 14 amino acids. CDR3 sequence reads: CASSLELRYYEQYF. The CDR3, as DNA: TGCGCCAGCAGCTTGGAGTTGCGGTACTACGAGCAGTACTTC.

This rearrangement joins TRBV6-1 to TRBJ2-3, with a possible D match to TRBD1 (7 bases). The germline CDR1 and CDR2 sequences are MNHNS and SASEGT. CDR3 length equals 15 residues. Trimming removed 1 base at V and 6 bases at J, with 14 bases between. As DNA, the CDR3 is TGTGCCAGCAGTGAAGGACAGGGAGGCGGCGATACGCAGTATTTT. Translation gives CASSEGQGGGDTQYF.

The DNA for the CDR3 is TGTGCCAGCAGCCTTTGGACAGGGGATATGCGAGCTTTCTTT. Amino acids: CASSLWTGDMRAFF. The rearrangement links TRBV11-2 to TRBJ1-1; TRBD1 matches 9 bases. This CDR3 has 14 residues. The germline gives CDR1 SGHAT, CDR2 FQNNGV. V was clipped by 5 bases and J by 10 bases; unmatched bases: 11.

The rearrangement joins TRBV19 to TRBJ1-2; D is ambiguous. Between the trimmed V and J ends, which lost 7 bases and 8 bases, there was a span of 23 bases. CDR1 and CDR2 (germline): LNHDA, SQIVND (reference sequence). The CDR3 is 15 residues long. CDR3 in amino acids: CASKSAVGNWGGYTF. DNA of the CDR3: TGTGCCAGTAAAAGTGCGGTAGGGAATTGGGGAGGCTACACCTTC.

CDR3 loop: CASNLGLAGAGEEQFF. CDR3 in DNA: TGTGCCAGCAACTTGGGACTAGCGGGAGCGGGTGAGGAGCAGTTCTTC. The chain is built from TRBV27 and TRBJ2-1; TRBD2 matches at 14 bases. The CDR3 has 16 residues. Germline values: CDR1 MNHEY, CDR2 SMNVEV (reference sequence). With V trimmed by 7 bases and J by 10 bases, 12 bases remained unmatched.

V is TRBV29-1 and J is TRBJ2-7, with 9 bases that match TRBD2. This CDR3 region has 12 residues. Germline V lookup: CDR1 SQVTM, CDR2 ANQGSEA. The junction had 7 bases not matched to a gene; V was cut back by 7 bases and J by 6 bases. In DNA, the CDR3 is TGCAGCGCGGGGACTAGCACTGGCGAGCAGTACTTC. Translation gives CSAGTSTGEQYF.

The CDR3: CASSVGWGSGGDDYEQYF. The CDR3 coding sequence is TGTGCCAGCAGCGTAGGCTGGGGTAGCGGGGGGGATGACTACGAGCAGTACTTC. The chain recombines TRBV9 with TRBJ2-7; TRBD2 matches 11 bases. The CDR3 has 18 amino acids. J was trimmed by 3 bases and V by 0 bases; bases with no gene match: 11. The germline V gene has CDR1 SGDLS and CDR2 YYNGEE.